Below are 2 T cell receptor beta chains sequenced from a single sample in a study of cytomegalovirus exposure and HLA in healthy donors (dated by TCRdb to 2016 to 2017). Preparation of the library involved the immunoSEQ multiplex PCR assay. The multiplex PCR relied on a mix of 60 forward primers for TCR Vbeta segments and 13 reverse primers for TCR Jbeta segments. TCRdb provides this immuneACCESS table in a form limited to in-frame rearrangements. Some clones are lacking; in checked studies, under half of them reflect an unresolved V gene, and why the rest are absent is not known. This sample holds 110,000 to 150,000 clones; over 80% were observed only once. The leading ten clones occupy roughly 1.2% of the sample. Input material: PBMCs. These receptors came from a female donor in good health and CMV-seronegative.

This chain links TRBV27 with TRBJ2-3, with 10 bases lining up with TRBD1. The V segment lost 5 bases and the J segment 3 bases; nucleotides outside the gene matches: 5. The CDR3 is 15 amino acids. The V gene's germline CDR1 is MNHEY and CDR2 SMNVEV (reference sequence). The CDR3 loop reads CASSPRGQGTDTQYF. The CDR3 DNA is TGTGCCAGCAGTCCACGGGGACAGGGGACAGATACGCAGTATTTT.

This chain joins TRBV2 and TRBJ1-2; possibly TRBD1 for D (6 bases). The CDR3 runs to 13 residues. Germline loops: CDR1 SNHLY, CDR2 FYNNEI. V lost 1 base and J lost 6, with 9 bases in between. The CDR3 DNA is TGTGCCAGCAGTGAAGGGGCAGGGGATGGCTACACCTTC. It yields the protein CASSEGAGDGYTF.